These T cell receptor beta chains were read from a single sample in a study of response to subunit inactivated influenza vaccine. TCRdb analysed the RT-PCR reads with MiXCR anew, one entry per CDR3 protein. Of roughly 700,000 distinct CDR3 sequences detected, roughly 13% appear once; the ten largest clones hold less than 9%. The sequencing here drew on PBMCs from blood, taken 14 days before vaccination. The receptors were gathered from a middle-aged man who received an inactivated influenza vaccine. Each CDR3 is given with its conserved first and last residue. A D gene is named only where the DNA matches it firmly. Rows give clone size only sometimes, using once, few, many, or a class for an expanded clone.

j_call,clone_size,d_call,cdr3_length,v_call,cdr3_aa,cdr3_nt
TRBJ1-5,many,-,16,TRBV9,CASSAVFGMGNQPQHF,TGTGCCAGCAGCGCCGTCTTCGGGATGGGCAATCAGCCCCAGCATTTT
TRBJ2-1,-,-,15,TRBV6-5,CASSSTISSYNEQFF,TGTGCCAGCAGTTCCACAATAAGCTCCTACAATGAGCAGTTCTTC
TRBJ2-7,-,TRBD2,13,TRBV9,CASSGLAGGEQYF,TGTGCCAGCTCGGGACTAGCGGGAGGCGAGCAGTACTTC
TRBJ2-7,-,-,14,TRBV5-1,CASSLADSPYEQYF,TGCGCCAGCAGCTTGGCGGACAGTCCCTACGAGCAGTACTTC
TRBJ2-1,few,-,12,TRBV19,CASSHRYNEQFF,TGTGCCAGTAGTCACCGATACAATGAGCAGTTCTTC
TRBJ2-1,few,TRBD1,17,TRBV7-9,CASSLGPWDRDRNEQFF,TGTGCCAGCAGCTTAGGACCTTGGGACAGGGACAGGAATGAGCAGTTCTTC
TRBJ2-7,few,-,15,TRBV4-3,CASSQGATGSYEQYF,TGCGCCAGCAGCCAAGGAGCAACAGGCTCCTACGAGCAGTACTTC
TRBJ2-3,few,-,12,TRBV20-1,CSISGRTDTQYF,TGCAGTATTAGCGGCCGCACAGATACGCAGTATTTT
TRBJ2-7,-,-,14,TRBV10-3,CAIRGGTGDNEQYF,TGTGCCATCAGGGGGGGGACAGGCGACAACGAGCAGTACTTC
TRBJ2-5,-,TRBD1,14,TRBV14,CASSRQGLEETQYF,TGTGCCAGCAGCCGACAGGGCTTGGAGGAGACCCAGTACTTC
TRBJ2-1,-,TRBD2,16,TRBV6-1,CASSVSGLAGGNEQFF,TGTGCCAGCAGTGTCTCGGGACTAGCGGGAGGAAATGAGCAGTTCTTC
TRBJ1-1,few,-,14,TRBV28,CASSNRDWDTEAFF,TGTGCCAGCAGTAACAGGGACTGGGACACTGAAGCTTTCTTT
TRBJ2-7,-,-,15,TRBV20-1,CSARDIPAQGYEQYF,TGCAGTGCTAGAGATATCCCGGCACAAGGGTACGAGCAGTACTTC
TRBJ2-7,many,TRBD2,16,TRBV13,CASSLNSGSGIHEQYF,TGTGCCAGCAGCTTAAATAGCGGGAGTGGGATCCACGAGCAGTACTTC
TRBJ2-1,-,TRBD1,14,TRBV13,CASRTGQGYNEQFF,TGTGCCAGCAGGACGGGACAGGGGTACAATGAGCAGTTCTTC
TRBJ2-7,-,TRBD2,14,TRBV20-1,CSAREGTSGYEQYF,TGCAGTGCTAGAGAAGGGACTAGCGGCTACGAGCAGTACTTC
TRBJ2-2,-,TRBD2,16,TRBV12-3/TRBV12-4,CASRPQTSGTTGELFF,TGTGCCAGCAGACCCCAGACTAGCGGGACGACCGGGGAGCTGTTTTTT
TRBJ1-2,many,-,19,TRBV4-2,CASSQDPRRQVLWDYGYTF,TGTGCCAGCAGCCAAGATCCCCGGAGACAGGTTCTTTGGGACTATGGCTACACCTTC
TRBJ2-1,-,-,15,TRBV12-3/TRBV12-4,CASSLGGQRSNEQFF,TGTGCCAGCAGTTTGGGCGGGCAACGTTCCAATGAGCAGTTCTTC
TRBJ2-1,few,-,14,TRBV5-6,CASSEQSPYNEQFF,TGTGCCAGCAGCGAGCAAAGCCCCTACAATGAGCAGTTCTTC
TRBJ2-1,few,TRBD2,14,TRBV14,CATSERGGYNEQFF,TGTGCCACTTCGGAGCGGGGGGGGTACAATGAGCAGTTCTTC
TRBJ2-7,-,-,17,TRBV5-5,CASSLSDGPLEFYEQYF,TGTGCCAGCAGCTTGTCCGATGGGCCTCTGGAATTCTACGAGCAGTACTTC
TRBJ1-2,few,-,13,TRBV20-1,CSATQGGRYGYTF,TGCAGTGCTACACAGGGAGGCCGCTATGGCTACACCTTC
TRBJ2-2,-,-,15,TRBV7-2,CASNRGRLETGELFF,TGTGCCAGCAATAGAGGGAGATTGGAGACCGGGGAGCTGTTTTTT
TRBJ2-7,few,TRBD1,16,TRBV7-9,CASSLALGQGPYEQYF,TGTGCCAGCAGCTTAGCATTAGGACAGGGTCCCTACGAGCAGTACTTC
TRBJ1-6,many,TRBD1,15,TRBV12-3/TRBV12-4,CASSFRTGGASPLHF,TGTGCCAGCAGTTTCCGGACAGGGGGCGCTTCACCCCTCCACTTT